The T cell receptor beta chain described here comes from a study of blood T cells in healthy people across ages. CDR1 and CDR2 (germline): SQVTM, ANQGSEA. V shed 4 bases, J shed 9 bases, and the junction held 10 bases outside the gene matches. The CDR3 sequence is 14 residues long. PBMCs, at least 6 million per sample, were isolated. Next came a second PCR, run for roughly 6 to 11 cycles, which used a sample-barcoded 5' primer along with a J-beta primer mix. TCRdb ran MiXCR on the 5' RACE reads and lists one entry per CDR3 protein. Seen here are some 710,000 distinct CDR3 sequences, 20% to 25% observed once, and the top ten hold around a fifth. This clonotype was detected only a few times.

This TCR came from a man aged 65 to 79 in good health. The gene calls are TRBV29-1 and TRBJ2-1, with TRBD2 matching 9 bases. The sequenced sample was blood. DNA of the CDR3: TGCAGCGTTGTATTGGGTAGCGGGGGAGGTGAGCAGTTCTTC. Its translation: CSVVLGSGGGEQFF.